This record looks at one T cell receptor beta chain sequence and its context. The CDR3 spans 13 residues. J was trimmed by 7 bases and V by 4 bases; bases with no gene match: 5. Germline CDR1 is SGHRS and CDR2 is YFSETQ. This sample is drawn from a study of control samples from healthy donors and cancer patients. Using immunoSEQ multiplex PCR, the repertoire was profiled, and TCRdb retains in-frame clones only, with some absent. Among some 110,000 clones listed, more than 75% were seen once. The sample comprised blood. The chain recombines TRBV5-1 with TRBJ1-1; TRBD1 aligns across 9 bases. The receptor was derived from a woman in her sixties or seventies in good health. The CDR3 protein is CASSGGQGFEAFF. In nucleotides, the CDR3 is TGCGCCAGCAGCGGCGGACAGGGGTTTGAAGCTTTCTTT.